This is a list of T cell receptor beta chains from one sample in a study of Graves' ophthalmopathy and Graves' hyperthyroidism. TCRdb itself ran the multiplex PCR reads through MiXCR, one entry per CDR3 protein. The profile shows 350,000 to 450,000 distinct CDR3 sequences, roughly 18% of them singletons. What was sequenced was peripheral blood. These receptors were collected from a woman aged 18-35 years with Graves' ophthalmopathy. Each CDR3 is given with its conserved first and last residue. D genes are given only for firm matches. Where a row states a size, it is once, few, many or the class of an expanded clone; other rows omit it.

d_gene: -; j_gene: TRBJ2-7; abundance: many; v_gene: TRBV6-1; CDR3aa: CASSDYSYEQYF; CDR3nt: TGTGCCAGCAGTGACTACTCCTACGAGCAGTACTTC
d_gene: -; j_gene: TRBJ2-2; abundance: many; v_gene: TRBV5-5; CDR3aa: CASSSTLTGELFF; CDR3nt: TGTGCCAGCAGCTCAACCCTCACCGGGGAGCTGTTTTTT
d_gene: TRBD1; j_gene: TRBJ1-5; abundance: many; v_gene: TRBV2; CDR3aa: CASQTGGVQPQHF; CDR3nt: TGTGCCAGCCAGACAGGGGGGGTTCAGCCCCAGCATTTT
d_gene: -; j_gene: TRBJ1-1; abundance: many; v_gene: TRBV11-3; CDR3aa: CASSLSPWGLNTEAFF; CDR3nt: TGTGCCAGCAGCTTAAGTCCCTGGGGATTGAACACTGAAGCTTTCTTT
d_gene: TRBD2; j_gene: TRBJ2-2; abundance: many; v_gene: TRBV6-2/TRBV6-3; CDR3aa: CASSSGLVAGELFF; CDR3nt: TGTGCCAGCAGTTCGGGACTAGTAGCCGGGGAGCTGTTTTTT
d_gene: TRBD1; j_gene: TRBJ2-2; abundance: few; v_gene: TRBV12-3/TRBV12-4; CDR3aa: CANKRQGSTGELFF; CDR3nt: TGTGCCAACAAACGACAGGGGAGCACCGGGGAGCTGTTTTTT
d_gene: -; j_gene: TRBJ1-2; abundance: many; v_gene: TRBV29-1; CDR3aa: CSVGRGYGYTF; CDR3nt: TGCAGCGTCGGACGGGGCTATGGCTACACCTTC
d_gene: -; j_gene: TRBJ1-1; abundance: many; v_gene: TRBV6-2/TRBV6-3; CDR3aa: CASTLRDFGTEAFF; CDR3nt: TGTGCCAGCACCCTACGGGATTTTGGCACTGAAGCTTTCTTT
d_gene: TRBD1; j_gene: TRBJ2-4; abundance: -; v_gene: TRBV6-2/TRBV6-3; CDR3aa: CASSYRGPKNIQYF; CDR3nt: TGTGCCAGCAGTTACAGGGGGCCCAAAAACATTCAGTACTTC
d_gene: -; j_gene: TRBJ1-1; abundance: many; v_gene: TRBV27; CDR3aa: CASYPLGVTEAFF; CDR3nt: TGTGCCAGCTATCCCCTAGGGGTCACTGAAGCTTTCTTT
d_gene: -; j_gene: TRBJ1-1; abundance: many; v_gene: TRBV10-3; CDR3aa: CAISESGMANEAFF; CDR3nt: TGTGCCATCAGTGAGTCGGGCATGGCTAATGAAGCTTTCTTT
d_gene: TRBD1; j_gene: TRBJ1-1; abundance: -; v_gene: TRBV30; CDR3aa: CAWTVPGQGGAEAFF; CDR3nt: TGTGCCTGGACCGTACCCGGACAGGGGGGTGCTGAAGCTTTCTTT
d_gene: TRBD2; j_gene: TRBJ2-5; abundance: many; v_gene: TRBV19; CDR3aa: CASTRTSGSGETQYF; CDR3nt: TGTGCCAGTACCCGGACTAGCGGGAGTGGAGAGACCCAGTACTTC
d_gene: -; j_gene: TRBJ2-5; abundance: many; v_gene: TRBV29-1; CDR3aa: CSVEDPGAQYF; CDR3nt: TGCAGCGTTGAAGACCCCGGGGCCCAGTACTTC
d_gene: -; j_gene: TRBJ2-2; abundance: few; v_gene: TRBV11-1; CDR3aa: CASSLRLQGWAGELFF; CDR3nt: TGTGCCAGCAGCTTGAGGCTCCAGGGCTGGGCCGGGGAGCTGTTTTTT
d_gene: -; j_gene: TRBJ1-5; abundance: many; v_gene: TRBV3-1; CDR3aa: CASSFGLGNQPQHF; CDR3nt: TGTGCCAGCAGCTTTGGACTGGGCAATCAGCCCCAGCATTTT
d_gene: TRBD1; j_gene: TRBJ2-7; abundance: many; v_gene: TRBV20-1; CDR3aa: CSARGGTGAYEQYF; CDR3nt: TGCAGTGCTAGAGGCGGGACAGGGGCCTACGAGCAGTACTTC
d_gene: -; j_gene: TRBJ2-7; abundance: many; v_gene: TRBV7-2; CDR3aa: CASSLAAYKEAGQYF; CDR3nt: TGTGCCAGCAGCTTAGCGGCTTACAAGGAAGCAGGGCAGTACTTC
d_gene: -; j_gene: TRBJ1-3; abundance: many; v_gene: TRBV27; CDR3aa: CASSLSLGGGQAGHSGNTIYF; CDR3nt: TGTGCCAGCAGTTTAAGTTTGGGGGGGGGGCAGGCGGGTCACTCTGGAAACACCATATATTTT
d_gene: -; j_gene: TRBJ2-7; abundance: many; v_gene: TRBV6-1; CDR3aa: CASRREVTYEQYF; CDR3nt: TGTGCCAGCAGGAGGGAGGTTACCTACGAGCAGTACTTC